This T cell receptor (beta chain) was profiled in a study of OX40 agonist ivuxolimab in advanced cancers. Sequenced by immunoSEQ multiplex PCR; TCRdb stores in-frame clones only, minus some. The sample carries around 60,000 clones, 70% to 90% recorded once. The length of the CDR3 is 18 residues. With V trimmed by 3 bases and J by 6 bases, 14 bases remained unmatched. Germline CDR1 is LNHDA and CDR2 is SQIVND (reference sequence). The chain links TRBV19 to TRBJ1-5; TRBD1 matches 10 bases. The sample in question was CD4+ or CD8+ T cells sorted from blood, obtained in a trial of the OX40 agonist ivuxolimab. This receptor was taken from an adult with an advanced solid tumor such as melanoma, head and neck, liver or kidney cancer. CDR3 sequence (DNA): TGTGCCAGTAGTATTGGGACAGGGGCGACCTTCCGGGGTCAGCCCCAGCATTTT. This translates into CASSIGTGATFRGQPQHF. The full variable domain, completed using reference TRBV19 and TRBJ1-5, is DGGITQSPKYLFRKEGQNVTLSCEQNLNHDAMYWYRQDPGQGLRLIYYSQIVNDFQKGDIAEGYSVSREKKESFPLTVTSAQKNPTAFYLCASSIGTGATFRGQPQHFGDGTRLSIL.